This T cell receptor beta chain derives from a study of neurological immune-mediated disorders. Sequencing runs each yielded over 200 million TCR-beta sequences from 15-18 subjects. TCRdb fed the 5' RACE reads into MiXCR, producing one record per CDR3 protein. The sample holds tens of thousands of distinct CDR3 sequences, 2.5% to 3% seen once. Looked up from germline, CDR1 is SEHNR and CDR2 is FQNEAQ (reference sequence). J gave up 7 bases and V 4 bases, and 12 bases lay outside the gene matches. This CDR3 spans 16 amino acids. This clonotype has at least ten counts. The unsorted libraries were produced from 2 million PBMCs held at -80 C.

The chain couples TRBV7-9 to TRBJ2-1, with 8 bases that match TRBD2. Sequenced input: PBMCs. The clonotype originates from a woman younger than 45 with multiple sclerosis. This CDR3 reads CASSSGFVGGRNEQFF. CDR3 nucleotides: TGTGCCAGCAGCTCCGGTTTTGTGGGCGGGAGGAATGAGCAGTTCTTC.